Reported below is one TCR beta chain. Sequenced by immunoSEQ multiplex PCR; TCRdb stores in-frame clones only, minus some. The data show roughly 250,000 clones, roughly 80% seen once. The data are from a study of blood T cell repertoires in COVID-19. Per germline, CDR1 LGHNA and CDR2 YSLEER. V trimming: 1 base; J trimming: 2 bases; junction bases outside the gene matches: 5. The CDR3 spans 16 residues. Sequenced input: peripheral blood. The genes are TRBV4-3 and TRBJ2-3; 8 positions match TRBD2. The receptor comes from a woman aged 60-75 years with active or convalescent COVID-19. The CDR3 bases are TGCGCCAGCAGCCAAGGGCCGGGGGGGCACACAGATACGCAGTATTTT. This gives the protein CASSQGPGGHTDTQYF.